This T cell receptor beta chain was obtained from a study of CD8+ T cells in alopecia areata. Sequencing templates came from extracted RNA that was reverse transcribed into cDNA. Method: immunoSEQ multiplex PCR; TCRdb's copy keeps in-frame clones and lacks some. The profile shows around 250,000 clones, approximately 61% of them singletons. The germline V gene encodes CDR1 GTSNPN and CDR2 SVGIG (reference sequence). The CDR3 spans 14 residues. V trimming: 2 bases; J trimming: 3 bases; junction bases outside the gene matches: 4. V usage is TRBV30 and J usage is TRBJ1-5, with 7 bases lining up with TRBD1. This sample comprised CD4+ T cells sorted from blood, obtained at week 0. This receptor was identified in a human donor with alopecia areata. For the CDR3, the DNA is TGTGCCTGGAGTCAGGGGGACCACAATCAGCCCCAGCATTTT. This gives the protein CAWSQGDHNQPQHF. Using reference TRBV30 and TRBJ1-5 for the parts outside the CDR3, the full variable domain is SQTIHQWPATLVQPVGSPLSLECTVEGTSNPNLYWYRQAAGRGLQLLFYSVGIGQISSEVPQNLSASRPQDRQFILSSKKLLLSDSGFYLCAWSQGDHNQPQHFGDGTRLSIL.